This passage covers 19 T cell receptor beta chains from one sample sequenced in a study of CD8 T cells in ankylosing spondylitis. One entry per CDR3 protein results from TCRdb running MiXCR on the 5' RACE reads. The data hold roughly 150,000 distinct CDR3 sequences, with around 8.9% observed a single time. The sequenced material came from blood, either unsorted or a sorted T cell fraction (not recorded which). The receptors stem from a female donor with ankylosing spondylitis or in good health (not recorded which).

The gene calls are TRBV7-8 and TRBJ2-5; possible D gene TRBD2, 5 bases. The V and J ends lost 5 bases and 0 bases respectively, with 10 bases between them. Germline V gene lookup returns CDR1 SGHVS and CDR2 FQNEAQ. The CDR3 is 14 amino acids. The CDR3 sequence is CASSALDYQETQYF. The CDR3, as DNA: TGTGCCAGCAGCGCGCTGGACTACCAAGAGACCCAGTACTTC. Looking up the rest from reference TRBV7-8 and TRBJ2-5 gives the full variable domain: GAGVSQSPRYKVAKRGQDVALRCDPISGHVSLFWYQQALGQGPEFLTYFQNEAQLDKSGLPSDRFFAERPEGSVSTLKIQRTQQEDSAVYLCASSALDYQETQYFGPGTRLLVL.

The genes are TRBV6-6 and TRBJ2-7, with D tentatively TRBD1 (6 bases). The germline V and J ends were trimmed by 6 bases and 5 bases, with 14 bases remaining between them. The germline V gene encodes CDR1 MNHNY and CDR2 SVGAGI (reference sequence). This CDR3 comprises 13 residues. The DNA for the CDR3 is TGTGCCAGCAGGACACAGGGACCCAACGAGCAGTACTTC. It yields the protein CASRTQGPNEQYF.

This clonotype came up a few times. The chain couples TRBV20-1 to TRBJ2-1, with D maybe TRBD2 (6 bases). The germline V gene encodes CDR1 DFQATT and CDR2 SNEGSKA (reference sequence). There are 11 residues in the CDR3. The V end lost 7 bases, the J end lost 6 bases, and 10 bases lay between the germline ends. DNA for the CDR3: TGCAGTGAAGCAGCGGGCAATGAGCAGTTCTTC. Protein product: CSEAAGNEQFF.

The rearrangement links TRBV28 to TRBJ1-1; no clear D. The CDR3 loop spans 14 amino acids. Per the germline V gene, CDR1 is MDHEN and CDR2 is SYDVKM. V lost 4 bases to trimming and J lost 5 bases, with 14 bases between them. CDR3 DNA sequence: TGTGCCAGCAGTTCCCGGAGGTTGGGGACTGAAGCTTTCTTT. Its protein product is CASSSRRLGTEAFF.

This clonotype was recorded at least ten times. CDR3 in amino acids: CASSPSRSGGWTDTQYF. CDR3 coding DNA: TGCGCCAGCAGCCCCTCGAGATCGGGAGGTTGGACAGATACGCAGTATTTT. This chain connects TRBV4-3 to TRBJ2-3; 7 bases line up with TRBD2. Germline V lookup: CDR1 LGHNA, CDR2 YSLEER. The CDR3 extends over 17 amino acids. After removal of 4 bases from V and 3 bases from J, the junction contained 13 bases not matched to a gene.

The chain links TRBV28 to TRBJ2-3, with no clear D. The CDR3 sequence is 14 residues long. The V end lost 7 bases, the J end lost 1 base, and 12 bases lay between the germline ends. CDR1 and CDR2 from the germline V gene are MDHEN and SYDVKM. The CDR3 loop is CASISGGGTDTQYF. For the CDR3, the DNA is TGTGCCAGCATCTCGGGCGGTGGCACAGATACGCAGTATTTT. Looking up the rest from reference TRBV28 and TRBJ2-3 gives the full variable domain: DVKVTQSSRYLVKRTGEKVFLECVQDMDHENMFWYRQDPGLGLRLIYFSYDVKMKEKGDIPEGYSVSREKKERFSLILESASTNQTSMYLCASISGGGTDTQYFGPGTRLTVL.

This clonotype was picked up many times. This chain joins TRBV6-5 and TRBJ1-2; perhaps TRBD1 as D (6 bases). The CDR3 extends over 12 amino acids. Trimming cost V 6 bases and J 4 bases, with 9 bases left between them. Germline assignment: CDR1 MNHEY and CDR2 SVGAGI. In nucleotides, the CDR3 is TGTGCCAGCAGCCCCAGGGGCTATGGCTACACCTTC. Its translation: CASSPRGYGYTF.

This clonotype has more than one count but fewer than ten. The chain joins TRBV12-3 or TRBV12-4 to TRBJ2-7; the D gene is possibly TRBD1 (5 bases). CDR3 length: 14 residues. Trimming shortened V by 5 bases and J by 4 bases, and 15 bases separated the two germline ends. The CDR3, as DNA: TGTGCCAGCAGTCTGGGGCTACGTAAATACGAGCAGTACTTC. This sequence encodes CASSLGLRKYEQYF.

Within the sample, this clonotype is medium-sized. This chain links TRBV25-1 with TRBJ1-6; 8 bases are a match to TRBD1. Trimming cost V 6 bases and J 7 bases; bases outside gene matches: 5. The CDR3 runs 14 residues. CDR1 and CDR2 (germline): MGHDK, SYGVNS. CDR3 DNA sequence: TGTGCCAGCAGGACAGGGGAAAGGAATTCACCCCTCCACTTT. This gives the protein CASRTGERNSPLHF.

This sequence joins TRBV27 and TRBJ2-7; 8 bases are shared with TRBD2. The CDR3 runs 16 residues. After removal of 6 bases from V and 5 bases from J, the junction contained 15 bases not matched to a gene. The germline V gene has CDR1 MNHEY and CDR2 SMNVEV (reference sequence). CDR3 protein: CASRGLAGLPANEQYF. The CDR3 DNA reads as TGTGCCAGCAGGGGTCTAGCGGGCCTCCCCGCTAACGAGCAGTACTTC.

This clonotype came up many times. The chain links TRBV4-2 to TRBJ2-7, with unresolved D. This CDR3 is 14 amino acids long. The V end was cut by 2 bases, the J end by 6 bases, with 14 bases between. The germline V gene encodes CDR1 LGHNA and CDR2 YNFKEQ. CDR3 in DNA: TGTGCCAGCAGCCAAAGCACGACCTCAGGCGAGCAGTACTTC. Protein product: CASSQSTTSGEQYF.

The V gene is TRBV20-1, the J gene TRBJ2-7; D is perhaps TRBD1 or TRBD2 (5 bases each). V was trimmed by 7 bases and J by 3 bases, leaving 19 bases between them. Germline V gene sequence: CDR1 DFQATT, CDR2 SNEGSKA (reference sequence). This CDR3 contains 14 residues. This chain's CDR3 is CSVVQRGPSYEQYF. The CDR3 coding sequence is TGCAGTGTAGTCCAGAGGGGCCCTAGCTACGAGCAGTACTTC.

The chain carries TRBV12-3 or TRBV12-4 and TRBJ1-6; 8 positions match TRBD1. Trimming at V came to 5 bases and at J to 10 bases, leaving 7 bases not matched to a gene. CDR3 length: 14 amino acids. The CDR3 region is CASSPQGAGSPLHF. In DNA, the CDR3 is TGTGCCAGCAGTCCTCAGGGGGCAGGGTCACCCCTCCACTTT.

This clonotype occurred many times. The J gene is TRBJ2-1, the V gene TRBV12-5; D gene uncertain. Germline V gives CDR1 LGHNT, CDR2 FRNRAP. The CDR3 has 13 residues. The V gene lost 2 bases and the J gene lost 5 bases, with 7 bases spanning the gap. The CDR3 spells CASGLNWDNEQFF. CDR3 DNA: TGTGCTAGTGGTTTGAATTGGGACAATGAGCAGTTCTTC.

V gene TRBV20-1 combines with J gene TRBJ1-2; 9 nucleotides agree with TRBD1. Germline V gene lookup returns CDR1 DFQATT and CDR2 SNEGSKA (reference sequence). The CDR3 covers 14 residues. The junction had 11 bases not matched to a gene; V was cut back by 6 bases and J by 6 bases. The CDR3 DNA sequence: TGCAGTGCCAATATACGACAGGGGGTAGATGGCTACACCTTC. It encodes CSANIRQGVDGYTF.

This clonotype was seen repeatedly, ten times or more. The V and J genes are TRBV4-2 and TRBJ2-7, with 16 positions matching TRBD2. The germline V gene encodes CDR1 LGHNA and CDR2 YNFKEQ. V trimming: 4 bases; J trimming: 2 bases; junction bases outside the gene matches: 5. The CDR3 is 17 residues long. The CDR3 bases are TGTGCCAGCAGCCCCCTGGGACTAGCGGGAGGGACCTACGAGCAGTACTTC. This gives the protein CASSPLGLAGGTYEQYF.

The chain's CDR3 is CASSSSGLVSNEQFF. In DNA form, the CDR3 reads TGTGCCAGCAGCTCCTCGGGACTAGTGAGTAATGAGCAGTTCTTC. The gene calls are TRBV9 and TRBJ2-1; TRBD2 matches 8 bases. Germline values: CDR1 SGDLS, CDR2 YYNGEE. The V gene end was trimmed by 4 bases and the J gene end by 7 bases; junction bases not matched to a gene: 10. This CDR3 region has 15 residues.

Many counts were recorded for this clonotype. This chain joins TRBV27 and TRBJ2-7, with TRBD2 matching 7 bases. Germline assignment: CDR1 MNHEY and CDR2 SMNVEV (reference sequence). The length of the CDR3 is 16 residues. Trimming took 2 bases from V and 2 from J; bases not matched to a gene: 9. In DNA form, the CDR3 reads TGTGCCAGCAGTTTAAGAGGAGCGGGGACCGCCTACGAGCAGTACTTC. Translation: CASSLRGAGTAYEQYF.

Ten or more counts support this clonotype. This chain uses TRBV5-1 with TRBJ2-1; no definite D call. V lost 2 bases to trimming and J lost 8 bases, with 11 bases between them. CDR3 length: 13 amino acids. The germline gives CDR1 SGHRS, CDR2 YFSETQ. The CDR3, as DNA: TGCGCCAGCAGCTTTCGACTCCCGGATGAGCAGTTCTTC. Translated, it gives CASSFRLPDEQFF.